These 9 T cell receptor beta chains came from one sample sequenced in a study of glioma-infiltrating T cells. TCR alpha and beta CDR3 regions were amplified from RNA using iRepertoire nested multiplex PCR. Via MiXCR, TCRdb re-called the multiplex PCR reads, giving one row per CDR3 protein. Of 84,000 or so distinct CDR3 sequences in the sample, 20% to 25% are singletons; the top ten hold over 5%. Sequences were obtained from glioma tissue, nonneoplastic brain tissue, or PBMCs (not recorded which). These receptors all come from a human donor with low-grade glioma or glioblastoma, undergoing nonglioma brain surgery, or in good health (not recorded which).

Details on this clonotype: At one boundary the junction diverges from the germline segment, which might be a read error. V is TRBV6-1 and J is TRBJ1-1, with D possibly being TRBD1 (5 bases). The V gene's germline CDR1 is MNHNS and CDR2 SASEGT. The CDR3 is made up of 14 amino acids. CDR3 bases: TGTGCCAGCAGCACGCCTAGGGGAGTCGGTGAAGCCTTCTTT. As protein: CASSTPRGVGEAFF.

This clonotype has at least ten counts. The chain joins TRBV20-1 to TRBJ2-5; perhaps TRBD2 as D (6 bases). The germline gives CDR1 DFQATT, CDR2 SNEGSKA (reference sequence). This CDR3 is 14 amino acids long. V lost 3 bases and J 4 bases, leaving 15 bases between the germline ends. The CDR3 DNA reads TGCAGTGCTAGTATACTAGCAGGTGCAGAGACCCAGTACTTC. Its protein is CSASILAGAETQYF.

Ten or more counts support this clonotype. The V call is TRBV6-2 or TRBV6-3, the J call TRBJ2-4; no clear D gene. The V end lost 6 bases, the J end lost 1 base, and 16 bases lay between the germline ends. The germline gives CDR1 MNHEY, CDR2 SVGEGT. The CDR3 contains 16 residues. The CDR3 DNA sequence: TGTGCCAGCAGGGATGGACCGGAAAGGGCCAAAAACATTCAGTACTTC. Protein product: CASRDGPERAKNIQYF.

Notes on this clonotype: A read error is possible here, since a much larger clone lies one base away. The V call is TRBV6-6, the J call TRBJ1-1; 7 nucleotides align to TRBD1. The germline V gene has CDR1 MNHNY and CDR2 SVGAGI (reference sequence). The CDR3 is made up of 14 amino acids. CDR3 amino acids: CASSDPRGHTEAFF. The CDR3 DNA sequence: TGCGCCAGCAGTGATCCGAGGGGGCACACTGAAGCTTTCTTT.

This clonotype is a singleton in its sample. The chain joins TRBV5-4 to TRBJ1-2, with D hard to call. CDR3 length equals 12 residues. V dropped 0 bases and J dropped 10 bases, with 10 bases sitting between them. Germline V gene data show CDR1 as SGHNT and CDR2 as YYREEE (reference sequence). The chain's CDR3 is CASSLDGYNYTF. DNA of the CDR3: TGTGCCAGCAGCTTGGATGGCTATAACTACACCTTC.

This clonotype was observed many times. The V gene is TRBV6-1, the J gene TRBJ1-5, with a weak D call TRBD1 (5 bases). CDR1 is MNHNS, CDR2 SASEGT, per germline. V gave up 5 bases and J gave up 3 bases, with 14 bases separating them. The CDR3 consists of 15 residues. The CDR3 spells CASSPMGLTNQPQHF. The CDR3 DNA reads TGTGCCAGCAGTCCCATGGGACTCACCAATCAGCCCCAGCATTTT.

This clonotype was recorded a few times. The rearrangement links TRBV19 to TRBJ2-3, with a possible D match to TRBD1 (5 bases). The CDR3 extends over 15 amino acids. Looked up from germline, CDR1 is LNHDA and CDR2 is SQIVND (reference sequence). The ends were cut back, 1 base at V and 4 bases at J, with 12 bases in the middle. This chain's CDR3 is CASSIVIRGSDTQYF. DNA of the CDR3: TGTGCCAGTAGTATAGTTATAAGGGGCTCAGATACGCAGTATTTT. Drawing the rest from reference TRBV19 and TRBJ2-3, the complete variable domain is DGGITQSPKYLFRKEGQNVTLSCEQNLNHDAMYWYRQDPGQGLRLIYYSQIVNDFQKGDIAEGYSVSREKKESFPLTVTSAQKNPTAFYLCASSIVIRGSDTQYFGPGTRLTVL.

This clonotype was seen many times. This sequence joins TRBV5-1 and TRBJ2-1; possibly TRBD2 for D (6 bases). V shed 4 bases and J shed 7 bases, with 18 bases lying between them. CDR1 and CDR2 from the germline V gene are SGHRS and YFSETQ. CDR3 size: 15 residues. In DNA, the CDR3 is TGCGCCAGCAGCCCGAGAGCCGGGGGAGGTAATGAGCAGTTCTTC. Its protein product is CASSPRAGGGNEQFF.

This clonotype has only one observation. V and J are TRBV5-1 and TRBJ1-4; D might be TRBD1 (6 bases). V shed 4 bases and J shed 7 bases, with 11 bases lying between them. This CDR3 spans 13 amino acids. Germline lookup yields CDR1 SGHRS and CDR2 YFSETQ. CDR3 coding DNA: TGCGCCAGCAGCCAAACAGGGAGTGAAAAACTGTTTTTT. Its protein is CASSQTGSEKLFF.